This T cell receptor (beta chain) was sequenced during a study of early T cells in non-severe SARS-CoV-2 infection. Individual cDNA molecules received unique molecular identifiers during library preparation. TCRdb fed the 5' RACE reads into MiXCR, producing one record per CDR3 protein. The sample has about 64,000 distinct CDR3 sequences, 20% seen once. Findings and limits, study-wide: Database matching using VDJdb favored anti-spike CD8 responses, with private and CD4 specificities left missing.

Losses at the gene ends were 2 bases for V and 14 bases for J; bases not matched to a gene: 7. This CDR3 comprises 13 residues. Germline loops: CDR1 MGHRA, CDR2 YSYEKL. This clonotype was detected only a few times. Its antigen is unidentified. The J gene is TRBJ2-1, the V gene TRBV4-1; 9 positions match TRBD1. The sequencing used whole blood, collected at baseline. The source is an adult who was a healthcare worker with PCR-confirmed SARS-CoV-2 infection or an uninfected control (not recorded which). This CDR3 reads CASSQITDRGKFF. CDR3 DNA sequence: TGCGCCAGCAGCCAAATCACTGACAGGGGGAAGTTCTTC.